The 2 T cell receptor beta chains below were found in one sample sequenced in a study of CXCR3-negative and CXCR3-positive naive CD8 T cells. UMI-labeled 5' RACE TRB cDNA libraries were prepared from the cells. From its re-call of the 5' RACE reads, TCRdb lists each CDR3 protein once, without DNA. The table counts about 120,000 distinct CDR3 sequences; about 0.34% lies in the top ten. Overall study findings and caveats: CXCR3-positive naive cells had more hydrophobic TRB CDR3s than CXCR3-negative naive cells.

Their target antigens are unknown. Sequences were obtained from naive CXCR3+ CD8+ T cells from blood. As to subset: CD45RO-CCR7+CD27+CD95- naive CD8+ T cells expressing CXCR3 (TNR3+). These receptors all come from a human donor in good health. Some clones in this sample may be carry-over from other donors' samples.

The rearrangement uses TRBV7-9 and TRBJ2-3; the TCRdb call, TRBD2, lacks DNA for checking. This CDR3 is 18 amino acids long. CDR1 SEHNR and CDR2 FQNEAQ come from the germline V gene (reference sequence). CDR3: CASSFYPVSGGSTDTQYF.

The CDR3 sequence is CASSPGTGGSPDTQYF. The V call is TRBV6-6, the J call TRBJ2-3; the TRBD1 assignment by TCRdb is unverifiable without DNA. This CDR3 is 16 amino acids long. The germline V gene encodes CDR1 MNHNY and CDR2 SVGAGI (reference sequence).